This T cell receptor beta chain derives from a study of blood T cell repertoires in COVID-19. Germline CDR1 ENHRY, CDR2 SYGVKD. V was cut by 5 bases and J by 5 bases, with 19 bases left in between. The CDR3 sequence is 15 residues long. Generated by immunoSEQ multiplex PCR, the TCRdb table keeps only in-frame clones and is missing some. The table has about 240,000 clones, about four fifths seen once. The chain employs TRBV10-3 and TRBJ2-7, with a tentative D call TRBD2 (7 bases). Sequencing was carried out using peripheral blood. The TCR was taken from a woman older than 75 with acute or convalescent COVID-19. The CDR3 here is CAISNNRGAFNEQYF. The CDR3 coding sequence is TGTGCCATCAGTAACAACCGGGGGGCCTTTAACGAGCAGTACTTC.